This T cell receptor beta chain was sequenced in a study of blood T cells in healthy people across ages. The use of a sample-barcoded 5' primer and a J-beta primer mix characterized a second PCR of roughly 6 to 12 cycles. TCRdb reprocessed the 5' RACE reads with MiXCR, giving one entry per CDR3 protein. The repertoire includes about 930,000 distinct CDR3 sequences, 25% to 35% of them detected once, and around 9.6% sits in the top ten. Concerning this clonotype itself: Its antigen is not known.

Study-level points and caveats: Samples with more naive T cells showed higher observed beta diversity.

The sample was also linked to a second study, of T cells of mothers and their children. That source notes: Donation involved three healthy Caucasian mothers and the six children that they had. There were over 9.5 million TCR beta CDR3 reads from each mother and a few million from each child. Slightly, though not significantly, more overlap was seen in related than in unrelated mother-child pairs.

The source of this sequence is a woman in her thirties or forties in good health. Sequenced sample: blood.

The CDR3 loop is CASSPRHFYEQYF. DNA for the CDR3: TGTGCCAGTAGTCCCCGGCACTTCTACGAGCAGTACTTC. The chain has TRBV19 and TRBJ2-7; no firm D call. Germline assignment: CDR1 LNHDA and CDR2 SQIVND (reference sequence). The CDR3 is 13 amino acids. Trimming cost V 5 bases and J 3 bases, with 11 bases left between them. The complete variable domain, with remaining parts taken from reference TRBV19 and TRBJ2-7, reads DGGITQSPKYLFRKEGQNVTLSCEQNLNHDAMYWYRQDPGQGLRLIYYSQIVNDFQKGDIAEGYSVSREKKESFPLTVTSAQKNPTAFYLCASSPRHFYEQYFGPGTRLTVT.